Listed here are 30 T cell receptor beta chains from one sample, sequenced in a study of T cells in Graves' hyperthyroidism and ophthalmopathy. From RNA transcripts, TCR beta CDR3 regions were amplified. When the TCR CDR3 underwent first-round RT-PCR, the HTBI primer set was used. TCRdb ran MiXCR on the multiplex PCR reads and lists one entry per CDR3 protein. In the table there are about 320,000 distinct CDR3 sequences, roughly 15% of which are singletons. Sequences were obtained from blood. The receptors derive from a man aged 30-40 years with Graves' hyperthyroidism.

The sample holds a few counts of this clonotype. The gene calls are TRBV30 and TRBJ2-1, with TRBD1 as a possible D gene (6 bases). This CDR3 region has 11 residues. CDR1 is GTSNPN, CDR2 SVGIG, per germline (reference sequence). Trimming cost V 4 bases and J 7 bases, with 8 bases left between them. The CDR3 DNA sequence: TGTGCCTGGACTCAGGGGAATGAGCAGTTCTTC. Protein sequence: CAWTQGNEQFF. Filled out from reference TRBV30 and TRBJ2-1, the complete variable domain reads SQTIHQWPATLVQPVGSPLSLECTVEGTSNPNLYWYRQAAGRGLQLLFYSVGIGQISSEVPQNLSASRPQDRQFILSSKKLLLSDSGFYLCAWTQGNEQFFGPGTRLTVL.

This clonotype came up many times. This chain links TRBV10-3 with TRBJ2-7, with D perhaps given as TRBD1 or TRBD2 (10 bases each). This CDR3 is built from 19 residues. The germline gives CDR1 ENHRY, CDR2 SYGVKD. V was cut by 10 bases and J by 5 bases, with 36 bases left in between. Written as DNA, the CDR3 is TGTGCCACCCACACCCCGGGACAGGGGAAGCGGGAGGGCGGCGACGAGCAGTACTTC. It encodes CATHTPGQGKREGGDEQYF.

Only a few counts were recorded for this clonotype. Here the CDR3 reads CAWSRGTGSFNEQFF. The CDR3 coding sequence is TGTGCCTGGAGTCGAGGGACAGGGTCTTTCAATGAGCAGTTCTTC. This chain connects TRBV30 to TRBJ2-1, with 9 bases lining up with TRBD1. This CDR3 comprises 15 residues. Germline loops: CDR1 GTSNPN, CDR2 SVGIG (reference sequence). Trimming took 2 bases from V and 6 from J; bases not matched to a gene: 8.

This rearrangement joins TRBV7-3 to TRBJ2-2, with 10 bases matching TRBD2. V was clipped by 4 bases and J by 5 bases; unmatched bases: 13. CDR1 is SGHTA, CDR2 FQGTGA, per germline. This CDR3 region has 18 residues. The CDR3, as DNA: TGTGCCAGCAGCTCGACCCTAGCGGGAGCCCCGAGGACCGGGGAGCTGTTTTTT. This translates into CASSSTLAGAPRTGELFF.

This clonotype occurred a few times. V is TRBV5-1 and J is TRBJ1-6, with D hard to call. Looked up from germline, CDR1 is SGHRS and CDR2 is YFSETQ. CDR3 length: 14 amino acids. The V gene lost 4 bases and the J gene lost 5 bases, with 10 bases spanning the gap. In DNA, the CDR3 is TGCGCCAGCAGCCTCCAGCCCGATAATTCACCCCTCCACTTT. Protein sequence: CASSLQPDNSPLHF.

In its sample, this clonotype was seen a few times. V is TRBV6-1 and J is TRBJ2-5; 7 nucleotides agree with TRBD1. The junction had 7 bases not matched to a gene; V was cut back by 5 bases and J by 7 bases. CDR3 length: 13 residues. Germline CDR1 and CDR2: MNHNS and SASEGT. The CDR3: CASSSGGRGTQYF. CDR3 sequence (DNA): TGTGCCAGCAGTTCAGGGGGACGGGGGACCCAGTACTTC.

This clonotype was seen many times. The chain links TRBV20-1 to TRBJ2-5; possibly TRBD1 for D (5 bases). Germline V CDR1 and CDR2: DFQATT, SNEGSKA (reference sequence). The CDR3 contains 14 residues. V was shortened by 5 bases and J by 3 bases, with 16 bases between the two germline ends. The DNA for the CDR3 is TGCAGTGCTGTCACTCAGGGTACTAAAGAGACCCAGTACTTC. Protein sequence: CSAVTQGTKETQYF.

The J gene is TRBJ2-2, the V gene TRBV29-1, with a tentative D call TRBD1 (5 bases). Trimming removed 7 bases at V and 5 bases at J, with 14 bases between. The germline V gene encodes CDR1 SQVTM and CDR2 ANQGSEA. This CDR3 has 13 residues. The CDR3 reads CSAGLVNTGELFF. CDR3 DNA: TGCAGCGCAGGGCTAGTTAATACCGGGGAGCTGTTTTTT.

The table lists this clonotype with a few counts. This chain connects TRBV3-1 to TRBJ1-1; D might be TRBD1 (5 bases). The germline V gene has CDR1 LGHDT and CDR2 YNNKEL (reference sequence). The V and J ends lost 5 bases and 5 bases respectively, with 24 bases between them. The CDR3 contains 17 residues. CDR3 amino acids: CASSSEWGPQGPTEAFF. The CDR3 DNA sequence: TGTGCCAGCAGCAGCGAATGGGGCCCCCAGGGTCCTACTGAAGCTTTCTTT.

This clonotype has more than one count but fewer than ten. The chain carries TRBV7-9 and TRBJ2-1; D unclear. The V gene lost 4 bases and the J gene lost 9 bases, with 16 bases spanning the gap. The CDR3 loop spans 14 amino acids. Per germline, CDR1 SEHNR and CDR2 FQNEAQ (reference sequence). CDR3 in amino acids: CASSSPDSDGEQFF. In nucleotides, the CDR3 is TGTGCCAGCAGCTCCCCCGACTCCGACGGTGAGCAGTTCTTC.

Here the CDR3 reads CSARPRTRNTGELFF. The CDR3 DNA reads as TGCAGTGCTAGGCCCCGGACTCGTAACACCGGGGAGCTGTTTTTT. The chain links TRBV20-1 to TRBJ2-2, with a tentative D call TRBD2 (5 bases). V shed 3 bases and J shed 2 bases, with 13 bases lying between them. The V gene's germline CDR1 is DFQATT and CDR2 SNEGSKA (reference sequence). The CDR3 is 15 amino acids.

The table lists this clonotype with many counts. The chain uses TRBV5-8 and TRBJ2-2; no firm D call. The CDR3 is 12 residues long. Trimming pared 1 base from V and 7 bases from J, leaving 5 bases between. Germline CDR1 SGHTS, CDR2 YDEGEE. CDR3 in amino acids: CASSLWGGELFF. DNA for the CDR3: TGTGCCAGCAGCTTGTGGGGCGGGGAGCTGTTTTTT. Drawing the rest from reference TRBV5-8 and TRBJ2-2, the complete variable domain is EAGVTQSPTHLIKTRGQQATLRCSPISGHTSVYWYQQALGLGLQFLLWYDEGEERNRGNFPPRFSGRQFPNYSSELNVNALELEDSALYLCASSLWGGELFFGEGSRLTVL.

The rearrangement links TRBV29-1 to TRBJ1-5; D is uncertain. This CDR3 comprises 13 residues. The ends were cut back, 0 bases at V and 7 bases at J, with 10 bases in the middle. The germline gives CDR1 SQVTM, CDR2 ANQGSEA. The CDR3 coding sequence is TGCAGCGTTGAAGATCGTCGTGGGCAGCCCCAGCATTTT. It yields the protein CSVEDRRGQPQHF.

This clonotype was counted ten times or more. The chain joins TRBV6-1 to TRBJ2-3; the D is unclear. The CDR3 runs 13 residues. Per germline, CDR1 MNHNS and CDR2 SASEGT. The ends were cut back, 6 bases at V and 6 bases at J, with 13 bases in the middle. The CDR3: CASSVAYWDTQYF. CDR3 DNA sequence: TGTGCCAGCAGCGTGGCCTATTGGGATACGCAGTATTTT.

This clonotype came up many times. This clone may be a read error of a much larger clone one base away. The chain uses TRBV6-1 and TRBJ1-1; D is uncertain. The CDR3 is made up of 11 amino acids. Germline CDR1 MNHNS, CDR2 SASEGT. Trimming stripped 7 bases from V and 1 base from J, with 4 bases between. The CDR3 nucleotides are TGTGCCAGCATAGAGAACACTGAAGCTTTCTTT. This sequence encodes CASIENTEAFF.

A note on this clonotype: A clone one base away is much larger, so this may be a read error. This rearrangement joins TRBV28 to TRBJ1-5, with 7 bases fitting TRBD1. Trimming cost V 5 bases and J 5 bases; bases outside gene matches: 9. Per the germline V gene, CDR1 is MDHEN and CDR2 is SYDVKM. This CDR3 contains 15 residues. This CDR3 is CASSAQQGRYQPQHF. The CDR3 DNA follows: TGTGCCAGCAGTGCGCAACAGGGGAGGTATCAGCCCCAGCATTTT.

This clonotype showed up many times. This chain links TRBV5-1 with TRBJ2-1, with D possibly TRBD2 on 5 matching bases. In germline, CDR1 is SGHRS, CDR2 YFSETQ. Trimming took off 5 bases at V and 0 bases at J, with 12 bases between the two ends. The CDR3 is 15 residues long. In DNA form, the CDR3 reads TGCGCCAGCAGTTTAGCGCAGAGCTCCTACAATGAGCAGTTCTTC. This gives the protein CASSLAQSSYNEQFF.

This clonotype was observed at least ten times. The chain links TRBV12-3 or TRBV12-4 to TRBJ2-7; 14 bases line up with TRBD2. Unmatched junction bases numbered 7, after V lost 7 bases and J lost 2 bases. The CDR3 has 16 residues. CDR3 nucleotide sequence: TGTGCCAGCATCTCTGGGGGACTAGCGGGGGCCTACGAGCAGTACTTC. It is translated as CASISGGLAGAYEQYF.

This clonotype was picked up many times. The chain recombines TRBV12-3 or TRBV12-4 with TRBJ2-7; D is perhaps TRBD2 (5 bases). The CDR3 extends over 13 amino acids. The V gene lost 8 bases and the J gene lost 6 bases, with 17 bases spanning the gap. The CDR3 here is CASGRSSRGEQYF. The CDR3 bases are TGTGCCAGCGGAAGGTCCTCACGGGGCGAGCAGTACTTC.

In its sample, this clonotype was seen many times. The rearrangement links TRBV11-2 to TRBJ2-1; no definite D call. Trimming pared 5 bases from V and 7 bases from J, leaving 3 bases between. Germline assignment: CDR1 SGHAT and CDR2 FQNNGV. There are 10 residues in the CDR3. The CDR3 DNA is TGTGCCAGCAGCGCGAATGAGCAGTTCTTC. It specifies CASSANEQFF.

At least ten counts were recorded for this clonotype. The rearrangement joins TRBV6-2 or TRBV6-3 to TRBJ2-3; the match to TRBD2 covers 11 bases. The germline CDR1 and CDR2 sequences are MNHEY and SVGEGT. The V and J ends lost 8 bases and 0 bases, in that order; junction bases with no gene match: 4. The CDR3 is 15 amino acids. The CDR3 sequence is CASRRTSGSTDTQYF. The CDR3 DNA sequence: TGTGCCAGCCGGAGGACTAGCGGGAGCACAGATACGCAGTATTTT.

The chain is built from TRBV12-3 or TRBV12-4 and TRBJ1-4, with TRBD1 matching 7 bases. J gave up 8 bases and V 3 bases, and 6 bases lay outside the gene matches. The length of the CDR3 is 14 residues. The DNA of the CDR3 is TGTGCCAGCAGTTTCCGGGACAGACAAGAAAAACTGTTTTTT. This sequence encodes CASSFRDRQEKLFF.

This clonotype came up many times. The V gene is TRBV20-1, the J gene TRBJ2-3; TRBD2 is a possible D gene (6 bases). The V and J ends lost 7 bases and 6 bases respectively, with 14 bases between them. CDR1 and CDR2 (germline): DFQATT, SNEGSKA (reference sequence). The CDR3 is made up of 12 amino acids. The CDR3 sequence is CSGRGGADTQYF. In DNA, the CDR3 is TGCAGTGGCCGCGGAGGGGCGGATACGCAGTATTTT.

The chain is built from TRBV30 and TRBJ1-2; TRBD1 agrees at 9 bases. Trimming cost V 2 bases and J 4 bases; bases outside gene matches: 5. Germline V gives CDR1 GTSNPN, CDR2 SVGIG (reference sequence). CDR3 length: 14 amino acids. This chain's CDR3 is CAWSRDRVSYGYTF. DNA for the CDR3: TGTGCCTGGAGTCGGGACAGGGTCAGCTATGGCTACACCTTC.

V and J are TRBV28 and TRBJ2-7; a weak D match, TRBD2 (5 bases). Per the germline V gene, CDR1 is MDHEN and CDR2 is SYDVKM. This CDR3 region has 14 residues. V gave up 7 bases and J gave up 1 base, with 14 bases separating them. Here the CDR3 DNA reads TGTGCCAGCATTGCCTCGGGGTCTTCCTACGAGCAGTACTTC. Translating it yields CASIASGSSYEQYF. Drawing the rest from reference TRBV28 and TRBJ2-7, the complete variable domain is DVKVTQSSRYLVKRTGEKVFLECVQDMDHENMFWYRQDPGLGLRLIYFSYDVKMKEKGDIPEGYSVSREKKERFSLILESASTNQTSMYLCASIASGSSYEQYFGPGTRLTVT.

J is TRBJ1-2 and V is TRBV5-5, with a tentative D call TRBD1 (5 bases). The CDR3 loop spans 13 amino acids. The germline V gene has CDR1 SGHKS and CDR2 YYEKEE (reference sequence). V was cut by 8 bases and J by 2 bases, with 13 bases left in between. CDR3 nucleotides: TGTGCCAGTGGTGAGGGGTACAACTATGGCTACACCTTC. Protein product: CASGEGYNYGYTF.

The V and J genes are TRBV12-3 or TRBV12-4 and TRBJ1-3, with 7 bases fitting TRBD1. The CDR3 totals 13 residues. The V and J ends lost 8 bases and 2 bases, in that order; junction bases with no gene match: 3. DNA of the CDR3: TGTGCCAGCGCCCAGGGGGCTGGAAACACCATATATTTT. It specifies CASAQGAGNTIYF.

This clonotype was seen ten or more times. This chain uses TRBV20-1 with TRBJ2-7; TRBD2 matches at 15 bases. V was pared by 6 bases and J by 2 bases, with 8 bases of the junction left unmatched. The CDR3 sequence is 16 residues long. Germline V CDR1 and CDR2: DFQATT, SNEGSKA (reference sequence). The CDR3 protein is CSAGLAGGRGPYEQYF. As DNA, the CDR3 is TGCAGTGCCGGACTAGCGGGAGGGAGAGGACCCTACGAGCAGTACTTC.

Many counts were recorded for this clonotype. The V call is TRBV9, the J call TRBJ1-2, with TRBD1 matching over 12 bases. V lost 3 bases, J lost 10 bases, and 10 bases stayed unmatched. Germline V gene lookup returns CDR1 SGDLS and CDR2 YYNGEE. CDR3 size: 15 residues. The CDR3, as DNA: TGTGCCAGCAGCGCATCCGGGACAGGGGGCCTATACTACACCTTC. It encodes CASSASGTGGLYYTF. The full variable domain, its missing parts supplied by reference TRBV9 and TRBJ1-2, is DSGVTQTPKHLITATGQRVTLRCSPRSGDLSVYWYQQSLDQGLQFLIQYYNGEERAKGNILERFSAQQFPDLHSELNLSSLELGDSALYFCASSASGTGGLYYTFGSGTRLTVV.

The genes are TRBV19 and TRBJ2-2; a weak D match, TRBD2 (5 bases). Trimming cost V 5 bases and J 4 bases, with 11 bases left between them. The CDR3 totals 14 residues. Germline V lookup: CDR1 LNHDA, CDR2 SQIVND (reference sequence). The CDR3 region has the DNA TGTGCCAGTAGTCCCAGAGGGTTCACCGGGGAGCTGTTTTTT. Translated: CASSPRGFTGELFF.